This T cell receptor beta chain was sequenced for a study of blood T cells in healthy people across ages. Study results and caveats: It was held that diversity estimates obtained from one million T cells represented underestimates.

A few counts support this clonotype. Its specificity is not known. Sample-barcoded 5' priming and a J-beta primer mix drove a second PCR of about 7 to 12 cycles. TCRdb analysed the 5' RACE reads with MiXCR anew, one entry per CDR3 protein. The sample carries about 640,000 distinct CDR3 sequences, approximately 59% recorded once. This clonotype was sampled from a man in his 60s in good health. The specimen sequenced was blood.

The CDR3 reads CASSPEEKLFF. In DNA, the CDR3 is TGTGCCAGCAGCCCTGAGGAAAAACTGTTTTTT. The chain joins TRBV6-6 to TRBJ1-4; no reliable D call. The ends were cut back, 6 bases at V and 8 bases at J, with 7 bases in the middle. Looked up from germline, CDR1 is MNHNY and CDR2 is SVGAGI (reference sequence). The CDR3 consists of 11 residues.